This T cell receptor beta chain is drawn from a study of a mutant IDH1 vaccine in newly diagnosed glioma. This CDR3 has 15 residues. Germline loops: CDR1 SGHRS, CDR2 YFSETQ. Trimming removed 1 base at V and 0 bases at J, with 9 bases between. Described time point: week 11, during vaccination. Doses comprised 300 ug of mutant IDH1 20-mer peptide each, plus topical imiquimod. This table comes from immunoSEQ multiplex PCR, and its TCRdb copy is limited to in-frame clones, with some not included. Among tens of thousands of clones listed, roughly 80% were seen once. To note about this clone: Its cognate antigen is unknown.

The clonotype comes from a man aged 25-45 years with glioma. The material was PBMCs, obtained from a glioma patient whose treatment included an IDH1 peptide vaccine. The genes are TRBV5-1 and TRBJ2-3, with D possibly TRBD2 on 6 matching bases. CDR3 region: CASSLKSGSTDTQYF. The CDR3 nucleotides are TGCGCCAGCAGCTTGAAAAGCGGGAGCACAGATACGCAGTATTTT.